The clone carrying this T cell receptor beta chain was found many times. V lost 3 bases and J 2 bases, leaving 15 bases between the germline ends. The CDR3 loop spans 16 amino acids. CDR1 is MNHEY and CDR2 is SVGAGI in the germline V gene. For the second PCR, which ran for about 7 to 12 cycles, a sample-barcoded 5' primer and a J-beta primer mix were used. TCRdb reprocessed the 5' RACE reads with MiXCR, giving one entry per CDR3 protein. The top ten hold 10% of the sample, which has some 890,000 distinct CDR3 sequences, around 29% seen once. This sample was taken from a study of blood T cells in healthy people across ages. The data also belong to a second study, concerning T cells of mothers and their children.

Specimen: blood. This rearrangement joins TRBV6-5 to TRBJ2-3; the D call may be TRBD1 or TRBD2 (5 bases each). The receptor was derived from a woman between 35 and 50 years old in good health. As DNA, the CDR3 is TGTGCCAGCAGTTATATTTGGGGGATCCACACAGATACGCAGTATTTT. Its protein is CASSYIWGIHTDTQYF.